This T cell receptor beta chain was identified in a study of beta chain features in type 1 diabetes. Concerning this clone itself: Its antigen is unknown.

Study-wide points: Because the template was cDNA, high-expressing cells might be over-represented.

The whole isolated RNA underwent reverse transcription, so sequencing captured expressed TCRB transcripts. An average near 3.57 million reads came from naive, central memory and regulatory T cell samples. Produced via immunoSEQ multiplex PCR; TCRdb's table is partial and in-frame only. The sample holds 38,000 or so clones; about 64% are singletons and the top ten take around 2%. The CDR3 is 13 amino acids. CDR1 SGDLS and CDR2 YYNGEE come from the germline V gene. The V gene end was trimmed by 5 bases and the J gene end by 8 bases; junction bases not matched to a gene: 7. Source material: Tregs from blood. The receptor was derived from a woman aged 25 to 39 in good health. The V call is TRBV9, the J call TRBJ2-1, with 7 bases identical to TRBD2. CDR3 sequence: CASSVGRVDEQFF. In nucleotides, the CDR3 is TGTGCCAGCAGTGTTGGGAGGGTGGATGAGCAGTTCTTC.